This TCR beta chain derives from a study of siplizumab effects on memory and regulatory T cells. Points from the study as a whole: Apparently more diverse than memory cells, naive T cells also seemed major alloresponse contributors.

The repertoire was sequenced with immunoSEQ multiplex PCR; TCRdb's copy has only in-frame clones and lacks some. The data show 50,000 or so clones, approximately 95% seen once. Germline V gene lookup returns CDR1 MDHEN and CDR2 SYDVKM. This CDR3 comprises 16 residues. Trimming pared 4 bases from V and 4 bases from J, leaving 17 bases between. This clone has just a few counts. Its antigen is unknown. The sequence derives from a human donor in good health. Material for sequencing was CD8+ T cells sorted from blood. The chain uses TRBV28 and TRBJ1-5; D remains unclear. CDR3 in amino acids: CASSSLVGFSNQPQHF. DNA for the CDR3: TGTGCCAGCAGTTCCCTCGTGGGGTTCTCGAATCAGCCCCAGCATTTT.